The present T cell receptor (beta chain) was sequenced within a study of radiation and T cells in renal cell carcinoma. Study-level information: Nephrectomy followed 15 Gy stereotactic body radiation by 4 weeks.

Findings of the study overall: In blood, top tumor clones expanded by 2 weeks, shrinking by 4.

Turning to this clone: The antigen remains unidentified.

The assay was immunoSEQ multiplex PCR, and TCRdb's table has in-frame clones only and misses some. The table records over 55,000 clones, around 78% of them present only once. The CDR3 contains 12 residues. CDR1 WNHNN and CDR2 SYGVQD come from the germline V gene (reference sequence). Time point denoted: blood 2 weeks post-SBRT. The treatment: 15 Gy SBRT to primary tumor, nephrectomy 4 weeks later. After SBRT, blood was collected at 2 and 4 weeks, plus baseline. The tumor was a clear cell renal cell carcinoma. The chain couples TRBV10-1 to TRBJ2-1; D may be TRBD2 (6 bases). Material: blood, obtained from a patient whose treatment included radiotherapy and nephrectomy. The sequence derives from a man aged 60-69 years with renal cell carcinoma. The CDR3 DNA reads as TGCGCGGGAAACGACGGGGGCAATGAGCAGTTCTTC. Translating gives CAGNDGGNEQFF.